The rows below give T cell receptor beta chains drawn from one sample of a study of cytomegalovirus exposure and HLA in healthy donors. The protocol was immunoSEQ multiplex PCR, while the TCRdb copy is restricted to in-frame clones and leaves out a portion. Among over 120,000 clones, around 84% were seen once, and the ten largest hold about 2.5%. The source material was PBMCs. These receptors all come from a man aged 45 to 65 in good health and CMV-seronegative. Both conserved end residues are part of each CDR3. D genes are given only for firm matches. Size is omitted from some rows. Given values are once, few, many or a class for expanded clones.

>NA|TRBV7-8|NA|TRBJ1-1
CASSLILGVGTEAFF
TGTGCCAGCAGCTTAATATTAGGGGTCGGGACTGAAGCTTTCTTT
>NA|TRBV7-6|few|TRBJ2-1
CASSLVGSGESSYNEQFF
TGTGCCAGCAGCTTAGTCGGCTCGGGGGAGTCCTCCTACAATGAGCAGTTCTTC
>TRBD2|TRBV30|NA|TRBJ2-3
CAWSKRGGTDTQYF
TGTGCCTGGAGCAAGCGGGGGGGAACAGATACGCAGTATTTT
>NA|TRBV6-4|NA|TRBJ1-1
CASSDAGDTEAFF
TGTGCCAGCAGTGACGCCGGGGACACTGAAGCTTTCTTT
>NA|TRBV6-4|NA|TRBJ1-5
CASSEESNQPQHF
TGTGCCAGCAGTGAAGAGAGCAATCAGCCCCAGCATTTT
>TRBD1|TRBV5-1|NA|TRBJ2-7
CASSLVWDRGHEQYF
TGCGCCAGCAGCTTGGTATGGGACAGGGGCCACGAGCAGTACTTC
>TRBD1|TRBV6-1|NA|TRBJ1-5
CASSGNRDSPYSNQPQHF
TGTGCCAGCAGTGGGAACCGGGACAGCCCATATAGCAATCAGCCCCAGCATTTT
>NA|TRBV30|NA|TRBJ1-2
CAWSVVTVKYGYTF
TGTGCCTGGAGTGTAGTCACGGTGAAGTATGGCTACACCTTC
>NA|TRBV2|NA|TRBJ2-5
CASSETRGRETQYF
TGTGCCAGCAGTGAGACTAGGGGTCGCGAGACCCAGTACTTC
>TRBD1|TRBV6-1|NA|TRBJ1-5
CASSEGRGTGSSSNQPQHF
TGTGCCAGCAGTGAGGGAAGGGGGACAGGGAGCTCTAGCAATCAGCCCCAGCATTTT
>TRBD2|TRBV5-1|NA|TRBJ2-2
CASSLGVGTSGSSGELFF
TGCGCCAGCAGCCTCGGGGTGGGGACTAGCGGGAGTTCCGGGGAGCTGTTTTTT
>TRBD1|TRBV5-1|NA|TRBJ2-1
CASSLGDRGRGEQFF
TGCGCCAGCAGCTTGGGGGACAGGGGGCGCGGTGAGCAGTTCTTC
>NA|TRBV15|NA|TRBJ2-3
CATSIQRVGTDTQYF
TGTGCCACCAGCATTCAGAGGGTAGGGACAGATACGCAGTATTTT
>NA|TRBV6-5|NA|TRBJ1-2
CASKRSGDYGYTF
TGTGCCAGCAAGAGATCAGGGGACTATGGCTACACCTTC
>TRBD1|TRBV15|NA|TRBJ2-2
CATSRDRERTGELFF
TGTGCCACCAGCAGGGACAGGGAGAGAACCGGGGAGCTGTTTTTT
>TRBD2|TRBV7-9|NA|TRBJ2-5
CASSLAPAGYQETQYF
TGTGCCAGCAGCTTAGCGCCAGCGGGGTACCAAGAGACCCAGTACTTC
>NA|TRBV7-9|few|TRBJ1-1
CASGAGSRGEAFF
TGTGCCAGCGGGGCGGGGTCGAGGGGTGAAGCTTTCTTT
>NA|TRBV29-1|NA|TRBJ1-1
CSVVLGGRGNTEAFF
TGCAGCGTTGTTTTGGGAGGGCGGGGGAACACTGAAGCTTTCTTT
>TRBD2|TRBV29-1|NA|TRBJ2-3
CSATRREGTDTQYF
TGCAGCGCAACTAGGCGGGAGGGCACAGATACGCAGTATTTT
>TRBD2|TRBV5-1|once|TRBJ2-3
CASSPRRASGGADTQYF
TGCGCCAGCAGCCCTAGGCGGGCTAGCGGGGGAGCAGATACGCAGTATTTT
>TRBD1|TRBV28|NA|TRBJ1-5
CASRAGTGASYSNQPQHF
TGTGCCAGCAGGGCCGGGACAGGGGCTTCGTATAGCAATCAGCCCCAGCATTTT
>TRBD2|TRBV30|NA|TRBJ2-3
CAWSVRAGGGDTQYF
TGTGCCTGGAGTGTCCGAGCGGGAGGGGGAGATACGCAGTATTTT
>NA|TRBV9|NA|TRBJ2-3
CASSVVASGTDTQYF
TGTGCCAGCAGCGTAGTAGCATCGGGAACAGATACGCAGTATTTT
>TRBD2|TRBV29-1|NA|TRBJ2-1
CSVTGTSVYNEQFF
TGCAGCGTTACCGGGACTAGCGTTTACAATGAGCAGTTCTTC
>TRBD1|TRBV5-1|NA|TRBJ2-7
CASSLVGQSWEQYF
TGCGCCAGCAGCTTGGTGGGACAGTCGTGGGAGCAGTACTTC
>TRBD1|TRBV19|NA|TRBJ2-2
CASKTGKGAPETGELFF
TGTGCCAGTAAAACCGGCAAGGGGGCACCTGAAACCGGGGAGCTGTTTTTT
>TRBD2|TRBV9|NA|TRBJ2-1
CASSATPGLASYNEQFF
TGTGCCAGCAGCGCCACCCCGGGACTAGCGTCCTACAATGAGCAGTTCTTC
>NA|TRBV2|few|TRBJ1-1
CASGWRNTEAFF
TGTGCCAGCGGTTGGAGGAACACTGAAGCTTTCTTT
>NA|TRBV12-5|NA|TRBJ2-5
CASSLGVDLGGETQYF
TGTGCTAGTAGTTTGGGGGTAGACTTGGGAGGAGAGACCCAGTACTTC
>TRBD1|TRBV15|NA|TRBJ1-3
CATSRSQGAFGNTIYF
TGTGCCACCAGCAGAAGTCAGGGGGCATTTGGAAACACCATATATTTT
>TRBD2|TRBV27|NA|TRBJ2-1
CASSPHTSGGAEEQFF
TGTGCCAGCAGCCCTCATACTAGCGGGGGGGCTGAGGAGCAGTTCTTC
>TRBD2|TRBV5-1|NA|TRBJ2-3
CASSLGELAGESDTQYF
TGCGCCAGCAGCTTGGGGGAGCTAGCGGGGGAATCAGATACGCAGTATTTT
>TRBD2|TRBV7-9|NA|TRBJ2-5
CASSLWVAGGPETQYF
TGTGCCAGCAGCTTATGGGTAGCGGGAGGGCCGGAGACCCAGTACTTC
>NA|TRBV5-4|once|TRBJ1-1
CASSLRGGRAEAFF
TGTGCCAGCAGCTTGAGAGGGGGTAGGGCTGAAGCTTTCTTT
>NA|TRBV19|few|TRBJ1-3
CASSIGGPIGNTIYF
TGTGCCAGTAGTATAGGTGGGCCCATTGGAAACACCATATATTTT
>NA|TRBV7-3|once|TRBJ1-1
CASSVQGNTEAFF
TGTGCCAGCAGCGTACAGGGGAACACTGAAGCTTTCTTT
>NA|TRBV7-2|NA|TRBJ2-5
CASSRGGTAQETQYF
TGTGCCAGCAGCCGGGGGGGGACAGCACAAGAGACCCAGTACTTC
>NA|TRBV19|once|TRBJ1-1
CASTPTPGRDMNTEAFF
TGTGCCAGTACCCCAACACCAGGGAGGGACATGAACACTGAAGCTTTCTTT
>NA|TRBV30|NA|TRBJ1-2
CAWSIQGDYGYTF
TGTGCCTGGAGTATACAGGGCGACTATGGCTACACCTTC
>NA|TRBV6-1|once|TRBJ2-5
CASSIPETQYF
TGTGCCAGCAGTATTCCGGAGACCCAGTACTTC
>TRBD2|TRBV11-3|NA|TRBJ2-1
CASSFALAGNNEQFF
TGTGCCAGCAGCTTTGCCCTAGCGGGGAACAATGAGCAGTTCTTC
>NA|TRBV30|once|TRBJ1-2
CAWGGGGPYGYTF
TGTGCCTGGGGAGGGGGGGGGCCTTATGGCTACACCTTC
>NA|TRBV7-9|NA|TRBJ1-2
CASTIGGADGYTF
TGTGCCAGCACCATAGGGGGGGCCGATGGCTACACCTTC
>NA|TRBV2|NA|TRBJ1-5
CASSVFGTTEQPQHF
TGTGCCAGCAGTGTGTTCGGGACAACGGAACAGCCCCAGCATTTT
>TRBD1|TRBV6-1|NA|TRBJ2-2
CASRGTGGVSGELFF
TGTGCCAGCAGGGGGACAGGGGGCGTCTCCGGGGAGCTGTTTTTT
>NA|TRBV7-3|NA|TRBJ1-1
CASSFGRSNTEAFF
TGTGCCAGCAGCTTTGGCAGGTCGAACACTGAAGCTTTCTTT
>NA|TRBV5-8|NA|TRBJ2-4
CASRLTGEAKNIQYF
TGTGCCAGCAGGCTGACAGGTGAAGCCAAAAACATTCAGTACTTC